These T cell receptor beta chains were read from a single sample in a study of cytomegalovirus exposure and HLA in healthy donors. Repertoires were generated with immunoSEQ multiplex PCR, while TCRdb's copy carries only in-frame clones and drops some. The top ten hold roughly 5% of the sample, which has some 150,000 clones, more than 80% seen once. Sequencing was carried out using PBMCs. Receptors were obtained from a woman aged 18-30 years in good health and CMV-seropositive. The CDR3 runs from the conserved cysteine through the conserved F or W. A D gene is named only where the DNA matches it firmly. Not all rows give a size; the values are once, few, many and, for expanded clones, a class.

>TRBJ2-7|TRBV13|NA|NA
CASSLRGAGSYEQYF
TGTGCCAGCAGCTTACGGGGGGCGGGATCCTACGAGCAGTACTTC
>TRBJ1-1|TRBV20-1|NA|NA
CSARDSTEAFF
TGCAGTGCTAGAGATAGCACTGAAGCTTTCTTT
>TRBJ2-2|TRBV7-3|few|TRBD2
CASSTGLAGGTGELFF
TGTGCCAGCAGCACTGGACTAGCGGGAGGCACCGGGGAGCTGTTTTTT
>TRBJ1-5|TRBV2|NA|NA
CASSPTTGVGQPQHF
TGTGCCAGCAGTCCAACCACGGGGGTAGGTCAGCCCCAGCATTTT
>TRBJ1-1|TRBV13|once|TRBD1
CASSFRQGARSTEAFF
TGTGCCAGCAGCTTTAGACAGGGGGCCAGGAGTACTGAAGCTTTCTTT
>TRBJ1-2|TRBV7-3|once|TRBD1
CASSPTQGAVGGYTF
TGTGCCAGCAGCCCTACTCAGGGGGCCGTGGGAGGCTACACCTTC
>TRBJ2-3|TRBV6-1|NA|TRBD1
CASSEGTGGLDTQYF
TGTGCCAGCAGTGAAGGGACAGGGGGCTTGGATACGCAGTATTTT
>TRBJ2-2|TRBV7-7|NA|TRBD2
CASSWTSGSYTGELFF
TGTGCTAGCAGCTGGACTAGCGGGTCATACACCGGGGAGCTGTTTTTT
>TRBJ2-5|TRBV7-6|once|TRBD2
CASSLAPSGGALRQETQYF
TGTGCCAGCAGCTTAGCGCCTAGCGGGGGGGCACTCCGCCAAGAGACCCAGTACTTC
>TRBJ1-4|TRBV2|NA|NA
CASVPGGGLHEKLFF
TGTGCCAGCGTGCCGGGGGGGGGCCTTCATGAAAAACTGTTTTTT
>TRBJ2-3|TRBV7-2|few|NA
CAYLGAVTTDTQYF
TGTGCCTACTTAGGGGCGGTAACCACAGATACGCAGTATTTT
>TRBJ2-7|TRBV4-2|few|NA
CASSQETDSSYEQYF
TGTGCCAGCAGCCAAGAGACAGACAGCTCCTACGAGCAGTACTTC
>TRBJ1-4|TRBV18|NA|NA
CASSPNAATNEKLFF
TGTGCCAGCTCACCAAATGCGGCAACTAATGAAAAACTGTTTTTT
>TRBJ2-7|TRBV23-1|NA|TRBD1
CASSQGTASSYEQYF
TGCGCCAGCAGTCAAGGGACAGCTAGCTCCTACGAGCAGTACTTC
>TRBJ1-2|TRBV29-1|NA|NA
CSAQDNYGYTF
TGCAGCGCCCAGGATAACTATGGCTACACCTTC